This paragraph covers one T cell receptor beta chain sequence. Its antigen is not known. Germline CDR1 is SNHLY and CDR2 is FYNNEI. V lost 6 bases and J lost 6, with 5 bases in between. CDR3 size: 10 residues. Sequencing templates came from extracted RNA that was reverse transcribed into cDNA. Profiling relied on immunoSEQ multiplex PCR, and the TCRdb table lists in-frame clones only, not all of them. In the table there are 95,000 to 120,000 clones, less than 70% of which are singletons. Treatment of the sample: oral pan-JAK inhibitor, 5-10 mg twice daily. The data originate from a study of CD8+ T cells in alopecia areata. Study conclusions and caveats: Within the top 100, expanded CD8+ clones significantly decreased with tofacitinib, as did scalp clonality. Normal skin's resident alphabeta T cells are also sequenced in scalp samples.

The clonotype originates from a human donor with alopecia areata. This rearrangement joins TRBV2 to TRBJ1-1, with D unclear. The sequencing here drew on CD4+ T cells sorted from blood, taken at week 24, from a patient treated with tofacitinib. The CDR3 here is CASRAAEAFF. DNA for the CDR3: TGTGCCAGCAGGGCCGCTGAAGCTTTCTTT.